The 2 T cell receptor beta chains below were found in one sample sequenced in a study of blood T cells in healthy people across ages. A J-beta primer mix and a sample-barcoded 5' primer were used in a second PCR of about 6 to 12 cycles. Each CDR3 protein gets one entry after TCRdb re-called the 5' RACE reads with MiXCR. The sample gives hundreds of thousands of distinct CDR3 sequences, roughly 24% of which show up once; 2.5% to 3.5% is in the top ten. These sequences were also reported in another study, on T cells of mothers and their children.

Sequenced sample: blood. The receptor set was obtained from a boy aged 5 to 17 in good health.

The chain joins TRBV5-1 to TRBJ1-1; tentatively, D is TRBD1 (5 bases). The V end lost 2 bases, the J end lost 3 bases, and 14 bases lay between the germline ends. This CDR3 has 15 amino acids. Germline lookup yields CDR1 SGHRS and CDR2 YFSETQ. The CDR3 DNA is TGCGCCAGCAGCTTACTTGACAGATTCTACACTGAAGCTTTCTTT. This sequence encodes CASSLLDRFYTEAFF.

The gene calls are TRBV5-1 and TRBJ2-5; 10 positions agree with TRBD1. Germline values: CDR1 SGHRS, CDR2 YFSETQ. V shed 0 bases and J 4 bases; nucleotides not matched to a gene: 6. The CDR3 is made up of 16 amino acids. The CDR3 coding sequence is TGCGCCAGCAGCTTGGTGTCTGACAGGGGGCGAGAGACCCAGTACTTC. Translation gives CASSLVSDRGRETQYF.